This entry lists 22 T cell receptor beta chains sequenced from one sample in a study of shared clonotypes between healthy human individuals. Clones were read by immunoSEQ multiplex PCR, and TCRdb kept only the in-frame ones, dropping some. The table records around 1,100,000 clones, 70% to 85% of them present only once. Specimen: memory CD4+ T cells from PBMCs. The subset was: CD45RA-negative fraction. These receptor sequences come from a man younger than 35 in good health. Some clones in this sample may be carry-over from other donors' samples.

This clone was recorded once. In the same sample, other DNA sequences code for this CDR3. This chain uses TRBV28 with TRBJ1-3; unclear D gene. V lost 3 bases, J lost 0 bases, and 9 bases lay in between. Germline-derived CDR1 and CDR2 are MDHEN and SYDVKM. CDR3 length: 15 residues. This CDR3 reads CASSLAGVSGNTIYF. As DNA, the CDR3 is TGTGCCAGCAGTTTGGCGGGAGTCTCTGGAAACACCATATATTTT.

The rearrangement links TRBV4-2 to TRBJ2-1; D is possibly TRBD2 (5 bases). The CDR3 covers 15 residues. Per germline, CDR1 LGHNA and CDR2 YNFKEQ. The germline V and J ends were trimmed by 4 bases and 0 bases, with 10 bases remaining between them. The CDR3 here is CASSPGESSYNEQFF. The CDR3 DNA reads TGTGCCAGCAGCCCCGGGGAAAGCTCCTACAATGAGCAGTTCTTC.

V usage is TRBV7-3 and J usage is TRBJ1-4; D is unresolved. Germline CDR1 reads SGHTA; CDR2 reads FQGTGA. This CDR3 is 13 amino acids long. The ends were cut back, 0 bases at V and 8 bases at J, with 7 bases in the middle. The CDR3 spells CASSLTPGEKLFF. DNA for the CDR3: TGTGCCAGCAGCTTAACTCCCGGGGAAAAACTGTTTTTT.

The V gene is TRBV30, the J gene TRBJ2-3; D gene unclear. In germline, CDR1 is GTSNPN, CDR2 SVGIG (reference sequence). Trimming pared 3 bases from V and 0 bases from J, leaving 13 bases between. The CDR3 runs 15 residues. The CDR3 reads CAWRERRSSTDTQYF. CDR3 DNA sequence: TGTGCCTGGAGAGAACGGCGGTCTAGCACAGATACGCAGTATTTT.

The V call is TRBV6-1, the J call TRBJ2-1; 12 bases are shared with TRBD2. Germline V gene sequence: CDR1 MNHNS, CDR2 SASEGT. The CDR3 loop spans 15 amino acids. Unmatched junction bases numbered 9, after V lost 7 bases and J lost 8 bases. The CDR3 DNA sequence: TGTGCCAGCACCACAGGACTAGCGGGAAATGATGAGCAGTTCTTC. It encodes CASTTGLAGNDEQFF.

This clone showed up just once. The chain is built from TRBV6-1 and TRBJ2-7; 7 positions agree with TRBD1. The CDR3 is 13 residues long. The germline V gene encodes CDR1 MNHNS and CDR2 SASEGT. V shed 4 bases and J 4 bases; nucleotides not matched to a gene: 4. CDR3 loop: CASSVNRGYEQYF. CDR3 nucleotide sequence: TGTGCCAGCAGTGTTAACAGGGGATACGAGCAGTACTTC.

This clone was observed a handful of times. The same CDR3 also results from other DNA sequences found in this sample. This chain links TRBV20-1 with TRBJ2-1; a weak D match, TRBD1 (6 bases). CDR1 DFQATT and CDR2 SNEGSKA come from the germline V gene (reference sequence). Trimming shortened V by 6 bases and J by 5 bases, and 8 bases separated the two germline ends. The CDR3 has 11 amino acids. The DNA for the CDR3 is TGCAGTGCGAGGGGGAACAATGAGCAGTTCTTC. It translates to CSARGNNEQFF.

This chain joins TRBV28 and TRBJ1-5; D may be TRBD1 (5 bases). Germline CDR1 MDHEN, CDR2 SYDVKM. V was clipped by 5 bases and J by 0 bases, with 11 bases between them. CDR3 size: 15 residues. The CDR3 is CASSAAGNSNQPQHF. In nucleotides, the CDR3 is TGTGCCAGCAGTGCGGCAGGGAATAGCAATCAGCCCCAGCATTTT.

The gene calls are TRBV6-6 and TRBJ1-3; tentatively, D is TRBD1 (5 bases). V was cut by 5 bases and J by 2 bases, with 13 bases left in between. Germline V lookup: CDR1 MNHNY, CDR2 SVGAGI (reference sequence). CDR3 length: 15 residues. CDR3: CASSPGRRTGNTIYF. CDR3 bases: TGTGCCAGCAGTCCGGGACGCCGTACTGGAAACACCATATATTTT.

This clone showed up just a few times. CDR3 sequence: CAWSMESTSPLHF. The CDR3 DNA reads TGTGCCTGGAGTATGGAGTCTACTTCACCCCTCCACTTT. The chain couples TRBV30 to TRBJ1-6; no clear D. The germline V and J ends were trimmed by 2 bases and 9 bases, with 11 bases remaining between them. Germline values: CDR1 GTSNPN, CDR2 SVGIG (reference sequence). The CDR3 is 13 residues long.

This clone came up once. The V and J genes are TRBV5-1 and TRBJ2-1, with 12 bases identical to TRBD2. Looked up from germline, CDR1 is SGHRS and CDR2 is YFSETQ. The ends lost 4 bases at V and 6 bases at J; junction bases unmatched: 5. The CDR3 runs 15 residues. CDR3 bases: TGCGCCAGCAGCGCCCTAGCGGGAGGGACCAATGAGCAGTTCTTC. Translation gives CASSALAGGTNEQFF. Full variable domain (missing parts from reference TRBV5-1 and TRBJ2-1): KAGVTQTPRYLIKTRGQQVTLSCSPISGHRSVSWYQQTPGQGLQFLFEYFSETQRNKGNFPGRFSGRQFSNSRSEMNVSTLELGDSALYLCASSALAGGTNEQFFGPGTRLTVL.

This clone was picked up one time. The CDR3 region has the DNA TGCGCCAGCAGCCAGCCCTGGACGGAGAGCTCCTACAATGAGCAGTTCTTC. Its translation: CASSQPWTESSYNEQFF. The chain couples TRBV4-1 to TRBJ2-1, with D unclear. The V end was cut by 3 bases, the J end by 0 bases, with 15 bases between. Per the germline V gene, CDR1 is MGHRA and CDR2 is YSYEKL. The CDR3 has 17 residues.

The chain links TRBV5-8 to TRBJ2-3; 10 bases are a match to TRBD2. The CDR3 spans 19 residues. Looked up from germline, CDR1 is SGHTS and CDR2 is YDEGEE. The trim removed 0 bases at V and 0 bases at J, leaving 10 bases unmatched. The CDR3, as DNA: TGTGCCAGCAGCTTGGCCTTGGTAGCGGGAGGTGGTAGCACAGATACGCAGTATTTT. Amino acid sequence: CASSLALVAGGGSTDTQYF.

V usage is TRBV27 and J usage is TRBJ1-5; weak D call: TRBD1 (6 bases). V dropped 4 bases and J dropped 4 bases, with 14 bases sitting between them. From germline, CDR1 is MNHEY and CDR2 SMNVEV (reference sequence). This CDR3 spans 15 amino acids. CDR3 nucleotide sequence: TGTGCCAGCAGTTCCACGACAGGAGCAAATCAGCCCCAGCATTTT. It codes for CASSSTTGANQPQHF.

The chain joins TRBV6-5 to TRBJ1-2, with D possibly matching TRBD1 (5 bases). Germline CDR1 and CDR2: MNHEY and SVGAGI. With 6 bases removed from V and 4 bases from J, the gap between germline ends came to 15 bases. CDR3 length: 14 residues. The CDR3 DNA sequence: TGTGCCAGCAGCCGTCCCGGGGGAGGCTATGGCTACACCTTC. This gives the protein CASSRPGGGYGYTF.

The DNA of the CDR3 is TGTGCCAGGGGACGGAACGTTGGAAACACCATATATTTT. Translating gives CARGRNVGNTIYF. The chain links TRBV19 to TRBJ1-3, with D maybe TRBD1 (5 bases). Deletions cut 9 bases from V and 3 bases from J, with 12 bases between. Germline V gene lookup returns CDR1 LNHDA and CDR2 SQIVND (reference sequence). This CDR3 region has 13 residues.

The chain recombines TRBV5-1 with TRBJ2-3, with D perhaps given as TRBD1 or TRBD2 (5 bases each). Trimming took 4 bases from V and 0 from J, leaving 24 bases between them. Germline V CDR1 and CDR2: SGHRS, YFSETQ. The CDR3 covers 19 residues. CDR3 region: CASSRYYKGSSLSTDTQYF. For the CDR3, the DNA is TGCGCCAGCAGCAGATACTACAAGGGGAGCTCACTTAGCACAGATACGCAGTATTTT. Together with reference TRBV5-1 and TRBJ2-3, the CDR3 gives the full variable domain: KAGVTQTPRYLIKTRGQQVTLSCSPISGHRSVSWYQQTPGQGLQFLFEYFSETQRNKGNFPGRFSGRQFSNSRSEMNVSTLELGDSALYLCASSRYYKGSSLSTDTQYFGPGTRLTVL.

This sequence joins TRBV2 and TRBJ2-3; the match to TRBD2 covers 8 bases. V gave up 4 bases and J gave up 6 bases; unmatched junction bases: 9. This CDR3 is 15 amino acids long. Germline V gene sequence: CDR1 SNHLY, CDR2 FYNNEI. DNA for the CDR3: TGTGCCAGCAGTGCGACTCTCGGGAGGGGGGATACGCAGTATTTT. Amino acid sequence: CASSATLGRGDTQYF.

The chain has TRBV10-3 and TRBJ2-7; possible D gene TRBD2, 6 bases. This CDR3 comprises 18 residues. V was trimmed by 10 bases and J by 1 base, leaving 29 bases between them. From germline, CDR1 is ENHRY and CDR2 SYGVKD. As DNA, the CDR3 is TGTGCCACCCTAGGCAGCATGGGAGGTTGGCGGGGATCCTACGAGCAGTACTTC. Residues: CATLGSMGGWRGSYEQYF.

This clone appeared many times. This chain uses TRBV27 with TRBJ2-7; D perhaps matches TRBD2 (6 bases). This CDR3 is built from 15 residues. Trimming removed 8 bases from V and 3 bases from J, with 20 bases in between. Germline V lookup: CDR1 MNHEY, CDR2 SMNVEV (reference sequence). The CDR3 DNA reads TGTGCCAGCTCTTTGGCGGGAAGGCCCCGCTACGAGCAGTACTTC. It is translated as CASSLAGRPRYEQYF.

The chain uses TRBV5-1 and TRBJ1-2, with D unclear. Germline CDR1 reads SGHRS; CDR2 reads YFSETQ. The CDR3 has 14 amino acids. V was clipped by 5 bases and J by 2 bases, with 13 bases between them. The CDR3 region is CASRADPANYGYTF. The CDR3 region has the DNA TGCGCCAGCAGGGCTGATCCGGCGAACTATGGCTACACCTTC.

The rearrangement joins TRBV2 to TRBJ1-2, with 12 bases identical to TRBD1. Germline CDR1 is SNHLY and CDR2 is FYNNEI. After removal of 6 bases from V and 10 bases from J, the junction contained 3 bases not matched to a gene. The CDR3 extends over 12 amino acids. Written as DNA, the CDR3 is TGTGCCAGCAGGCCGGGACAGGGGGCCTACACCTTC. Translating gives CASRPGQGAYTF.